This T cell receptor (beta chain) was sequenced in a study of control samples from healthy donors and cancer patients. Sequenced by immunoSEQ multiplex PCR; TCRdb stores in-frame clones only, minus some. The data hold some 34,000 clones, with 90% to 95% observed a single time. Germline CDR1 SEHNR, CDR2 FQNEAQ (reference sequence). The CDR3 contains 13 residues. Deletions cut 5 bases from V and 6 bases from J, with 8 bases between. The sequence was collected from a man in his forties with colorectal cancer. The specimen was PBMCs. The chain uses TRBV7-9 and TRBJ1-6; D is unclear. The CDR3 bases are TGTGCCAGCAGCGGGGAGGTTAATTCACCCCTCCACTTT. Amino acid sequence: CASSGEVNSPLHF.